What follows are 19 T cell receptor beta chains derived from one specimen sequenced in a study of blood T cell repertoires in COVID-19. Method: immunoSEQ multiplex PCR; TCRdb's copy keeps in-frame clones and lacks some. Of 150,000 to 200,000 clones listed, around 84% are singletons. Sequenced: PBMCs or T cells enriched from blood (not recorded which). These TCRs come from a woman in her forties or fifties who had recovered from COVID-19.

The gene calls are TRBV3-1 (or the pseudogene TRBV3-2) and TRBJ2-5; no clear D gene. The V and J ends lost 6 bases and 2 bases respectively, with 13 bases between them. The CDR3 is 14 amino acids. The germline V gene encodes CDR1 LGHDT and CDR2 YNNKEL (reference sequence). CDR3 sequence (DNA): TGTGCCAGCAGTCACAGAGAAGTACAAGAGACCCAGTACTTC. Its protein is CASSHREVQETQYF.

This clone has only one observation. V gene TRBV24-1 combines with J gene TRBJ2-5; the match to TRBD1 covers 8 bases. Germline V gives CDR1 KGHDR, CDR2 SFDVKD. This CDR3 comprises 13 residues. Trimming took 9 bases from V and 2 from J; bases not matched to a gene: 4. The CDR3 reads CATGQGQQETQYF. CDR3 in DNA: TGTGCCACCGGACAGGGCCAACAAGAGACCCAGTACTTC.

This chain connects TRBV28 to TRBJ2-2; no firm D call. Germline CDR1 and CDR2: MDHEN and SYDVKM. Trimming shortened V by 3 bases and J by 6 bases, and 8 bases separated the two germline ends. This CDR3 is 13 amino acids long. CDR3 in amino acids: CASSFPQSGELFF. CDR3 sequence (DNA): TGTGCCAGCAGTTTTCCCCAATCCGGGGAGCTGTTTTTT.

This clone showed up just a few times. This chain links TRBV5-1 with TRBJ2-2; 8 nucleotides line up with TRBD2. Germline V gives CDR1 SGHRS, CDR2 YFSETQ. V shed 5 bases and J 3 bases; nucleotides not matched to a gene: 3. The CDR3 is made up of 14 amino acids. The CDR3 here is CASRSGGYTGELFF. The CDR3 DNA reads TGCGCCAGCAGGTCGGGGGGGTACACCGGGGAGCTGTTTTTT. Together with reference TRBV5-1 and TRBJ2-2, the CDR3 gives the full variable domain: KAGVTQTPRYLIKTRGQQVTLSCSPISGHRSVSWYQQTPGQGLQFLFEYFSETQRNKGNFPGRFSGRQFSNSRSEMNVSTLELGDSALYLCASRSGGYTGELFFGEGSRLTVL.

The chain carries TRBV9 and TRBJ1-2, with 7 bases matching TRBD1. Losses at the gene ends were 3 bases for V and 7 bases for J; bases not matched to a gene: 12. CDR3 size: 15 residues. In germline, CDR1 is SGDLS, CDR2 YYNGEE. CDR3 bases: TGTGCCAGCAGCGCGAACAGACAGGGTAAAGTTGGCTACACCTTC. It is translated as CASSANRQGKVGYTF.

The gene calls are TRBV19 and TRBJ2-7; maybe TRBD1 (6 bases). Looked up from germline, CDR1 is LNHDA and CDR2 is SQIVND (reference sequence). V was cut by 6 bases and J by 2 bases, with 11 bases left in between. The CDR3 sequence is 13 residues long. CDR3 DNA: TGTGCCAGTAGCTCGGGACATACCTACGAGCAGTACTTC. Amino acids: CASSSGHTYEQYF.

This chain uses TRBV5-5 with TRBJ2-1; 13 nucleotides align to TRBD2. V was pared by 1 base and J by 12 bases, with 7 bases of the junction left unmatched. This CDR3 is 15 amino acids long. The germline CDR1 and CDR2 sequences are SGHKS and YYEKEE (reference sequence). The CDR3 loop reads CASSLLGLAGAVQFF. The CDR3 coding sequence is TGTGCCAGCAGCTTGCTAGGACTAGCGGGGGCAGTGCAGTTCTTC.

This rearrangement joins TRBV5-1 to TRBJ1-4, with 10 positions matching TRBD1. The CDR3 loop spans 15 amino acids. The V gene end was trimmed by 5 bases and the J gene end by 7 bases; junction bases not matched to a gene: 8. Germline loops: CDR1 SGHRS, CDR2 YFSETQ. The CDR3 spells CASSRQGAESEKLFF. CDR3 DNA sequence: TGCGCCAGCAGTCGACAGGGGGCGGAAAGTGAAAAACTGTTTTTT.

The chain has TRBV5-4 and TRBJ2-7; D unclear. V was trimmed by 1 base and J by 5 bases, leaving 16 bases between them. Germline V gives CDR1 SGHNT, CDR2 YYREEE (reference sequence). There are 15 residues in the CDR3. For the CDR3, the DNA is TGTGCCAGCAGCTTGTCCCCTGTTTCTATAGACGAGCAGTACTTC. It translates to CASSLSPVSIDEQYF.

The CDR3 region is CASSTRDRARTGELFF. The CDR3 coding sequence is TGTGCCAGTAGTACTAGGGACAGGGCGAGAACCGGGGAGCTGTTTTTT. The rearrangement joins TRBV19 to TRBJ2-2, with 9 bases identical to TRBD1. Trimming cost V 4 bases and J 5 bases; bases outside gene matches: 8. This CDR3 has 16 amino acids. Germline V lookup: CDR1 LNHDA, CDR2 SQIVND (reference sequence).

The chain carries TRBV19 and TRBJ1-6, with 8 bases matching TRBD1. The CDR3 is 19 amino acids. The germline gives CDR1 LNHDA, CDR2 SQIVND (reference sequence). V dropped 4 bases and J dropped 3; count of bases not matched to a gene: 14. As DNA, the CDR3 is TGTGCCAGTAGTACGCCCGGGACAGGCGGGTTCGTCTATAATTCACCCCTCCACTTT. Its translation is CASSTPGTGGFVYNSPLHF. The whole variable domain, remainder taken from reference TRBV19 and TRBJ1-6, is DGGITQSPKYLFRKEGQNVTLSCEQNLNHDAMYWYRQDPGQGLRLIYYSQIVNDFQKGDIAEGYSVSREKKESFPLTVTSAQKNPTAFYLCASSTPGTGGFVYNSPLHFGNGTRLTVT.

V and J are TRBV21-1 and TRBJ2-1; no check of the table's D call, TRBD2, against the DNA was made. TRBV21-1 is recorded as a pseudogene. CDR3 length equals 15 residues. The chain's CDR3 is CASSEGLAAYNEQFF. The CDR3 DNA sequence: TGTGCCAGCAGCGAGGGACTAGCGGCCTACAATGAGCAGTTCTTC.

On this clone itself: One end of the junction is discordant with germline, which a read error may explain. V usage is TRBV3-1 (or the pseudogene TRBV3-2) and J usage is TRBJ1-5; tentatively, D is TRBD1 (5 bases). This CDR3 contains 12 residues. Germline CDR1 reads LGHDT; CDR2 reads YNNKEL (reference sequence). This chain's CDR3 is CASSQGGRVWDF. The CDR3 nucleotides are TGTGCCAGCAGCCAAGGCGGCAGGGTGTGGGATTTT.

The rearrangement joins TRBV9 to TRBJ1-3; D remains ambiguous. Germline CDR1 is SGDLS and CDR2 is YYNGEE. Trimming left V 0 bases short and J 4 bases short, with 17 bases between. The CDR3 contains 17 residues. The CDR3 DNA sequence: TGTGCCAGCAGCGTAGAGTCCCGGCGGGCTCCAGGAAACACCATATATTTT. Translation: CASSVESRRAPGNTIYF.

The chain employs TRBV5-1 and TRBJ1-1; D gene uncertain. Trimming shortened V by 2 bases and J by 10 bases, and 18 bases separated the two germline ends. The CDR3 loop spans 14 amino acids. The germline V gene encodes CDR1 SGHRS and CDR2 YFSETQ. The CDR3 sequence is CASSFREGGETAFF. For the CDR3, the DNA is TGCGCCAGCAGCTTTCGGGAGGGCGGCGAGACAGCTTTCTTT.

In DNA, the CDR3 is TGTGCCAGCAGCTTCTTCACAGATACGCAGTATTTT. This encodes CASSFFTDTQYF. The chain recombines TRBV5-4 with TRBJ2-3; D gene ambiguous. The germline gives CDR1 SGHNT, CDR2 YYREEE (reference sequence). The CDR3 consists of 12 residues. Trimming stripped 2 bases from V and 2 bases from J, with 3 bases between.

V usage is TRBV5-1 and J usage is TRBJ2-1; 7 bases line up with TRBD1. The CDR3 loop spans 13 amino acids. V lost 5 bases and J lost 6; bases outside the gene matches: 5. Germline V lookup: CDR1 SGHRS, CDR2 YFSETQ. The CDR3 DNA is TGCGCCAGCAGGACAGGGTCCACCAATGAGCAGTTCTTC. The encoded protein is CASRTGSTNEQFF.

The CDR3 reads CASSREGLSYNEQFF. In DNA, the CDR3 is TGTGCCAGCAGCCGGGAGGGGCTTTCCTACAATGAGCAGTTCTTC. The chain combines TRBV27 with TRBJ2-1; 8 bases are a match to TRBD2. There are 15 residues in the CDR3. Trimming at V came to 6 bases and at J to 1 base, leaving 5 bases not matched to a gene. The germline CDR1 and CDR2 sequences are MNHEY and SMNVEV (reference sequence).

This clone was seen only a few times. The chain links TRBV7-2 to TRBJ2-1; weak D call: TRBD2 (7 bases). Germline V gives CDR1 SGHTA, CDR2 FQGNSA. The CDR3 sequence is 16 residues long. Trimming cost V 1 base and J 7 bases, with 17 bases left between them. CDR3 amino acids: CASSLGRGARANEQFF. The CDR3 DNA reads TGTGCCAGCAGCTTAGGCCGGGGGGCCCGTGCTAATGAGCAGTTCTTC.